The rows below give T cell receptor beta chains drawn from one sample of a study of blood T cell repertoires in COVID-19. Sequenced by immunoSEQ multiplex PCR; TCRdb stores in-frame clones only, minus some. The table lists roughly 200,000 clones, under 90% of them singletons, with roughly 5.7% in the top ten. What was sequenced was peripheral blood. The receptors derive from a man older than 75 with acute or convalescent COVID-19. CDR3s include the opening cysteine and the closing phenylalanine or tryptophan. Fields, in order: clone size, V gene, J gene, D gene, CDR3 DNA, CDR3 protein. D genes are given only for firm matches. Clone size is shown for a subset of rows, as once, few, many or a class of expanded clone.

few	TRBV6-1	TRBJ2-7	NA	TGTGCCAGCAGTGAATTCGCGGTGAGCTCCTACGAGCAGTACTTC	CASSEFAVSSYEQYF
NA	TRBV24-1	TRBJ2-5	TRBD2	TGTGCCACCAGTGATTTCAAAACTAGCGGGTATCAAGAGACCCAGTACTTC	CATSDFKTSGYQETQYF
few	TRBV14	TRBJ1-1	NA	TGTGCCAGCAGCCAACAAACAGGGATAACTGAAGCTTTCTTT	CASSQQTGITEAFF
NA	TRBV27	TRBJ2-1	TRBD2	TGTGCCAGCAGTTTATTGGCGGGAGGGCTATACAATGAGCAGTTCTTC	CASSLLAGGLYNEQFF
NA	TRBV4-2	TRBJ1-1	NA	TGTGCCAGCAGCCAAGATCTGAGGTTCGAAGCTTTCTTT	CASSQDLRFEAFF
NA	TRBV12-3/TRBV12-4	TRBJ1-2	TRBD1	TGTGCCAGCAGTAACAGGGGTAACTATGGCTACACCTTC	CASSNRGNYGYTF
NA	TRBV19	TRBJ2-7	TRBD1	TGTGCCAGTAGTATCGGGCAGGGGGCGTGGAACGAGCAGTACTTC	CASSIGQGAWNEQYF
NA	TRBV7-2	TRBJ2-5	NA	TGTGCCAGCAGCTCCCGACGCGGTGAAGAGACCCAGTACTTC	CASSSRRGEETQYF
NA	TRBV18	TRBJ2-3	NA	TGTGCCAGCTCGCCGGACTCGCTAGGTACAGATACGCAGTATTTT	CASSPDSLGTDTQYF
NA	TRBV30	TRBJ2-5	NA	TGTGCCTGGAGCCCAGGACGGGGGGCCGCCGGAACCCAGTACTTC	CAWSPGRGAAGTQYF
NA	TRBV28	TRBJ1-2	TRBD1	TGTGCCAGCTCCCCGGGGGACAGGGCGAATGGCTACACCTTC	CASSPGDRANGYTF
NA	TRBV7-8	TRBJ2-1	TRBD2	TGTGCCAGCAGCTTAGGGGGGCTAGCGGGAGGATACAATGAGCAGTTCTTC	CASSLGGLAGGYNEQFF
NA	TRBV10-3	TRBJ1-3	NA	TGTGCCATCAGTGAGTCAGGGGGCACCATATATTTT	CAISESGGTIYF
NA	TRBV5-1	TRBJ2-5	NA	TGCGCCAGCAGCTTGGAACCCTCTAGCGTACGGCAAGAGACCCAGTACTTC	CASSLEPSSVRQETQYF
NA	TRBV6-5	TRBJ2-2	TRBD1	TGTGCCAGCAGGGGACAGTCAGTGGGCACCGGGGAGCTGTTTTTT	CASRGQSVGTGELFF
once	TRBV28	TRBJ2-1	TRBD2	TGTGCCAGCAGTCCATCTGCTTGGCGGGAGGGCCACAATGAGCAGTTCTTC	CASSPSAWREGHNEQFF
NA	TRBV5-1	TRBJ2-6	NA	TGCGCCAGCAGCTTGGGGGCGGGTTCTGGGGCCAACGTCCTGACTTTC	CASSLGAGSGANVLTF
NA	TRBV9	TRBJ2-1	NA	TGTGCCAGCAGCCCTAAAACAGAAACCAGACCAGGTGAGCAGTTCTTC	CASSPKTETRPGEQFF
few	TRBV30	TRBJ2-1	TRBD2	TGTGCCTGGAGTGTGGGACTAGTAAAGGGGAATGAGCAGTTCTTC	CAWSVGLVKGNEQFF
NA	TRBV3-1/TRBV3-2	TRBJ1-3	TRBD1	TGTGCCAGCAGTGACAGGGGGCAAGGAAACACCATATATTTT	CASSDRGQGNTIYF
NA	TRBV25-1	TRBJ1-3	NA	TGTGCCAGCAGTTTTGGCCGCTCTGGAAACACCATATATTTT	CASSFGRSGNTIYF
NA	TRBV18	TRBJ1-4	NA	TGTGCCAGCTCAGCCGGGACTGGGGGTGAAAAACTGTTTTTT	CASSAGTGGEKLFF
NA	TRBV7-9	TRBJ1-5	TRBD1	TGTGCCAGCGGGTCGGGAGGGGGCCAGCCCCAGCATTTT	CASGSGGGQPQHF
NA	TRBV10-3	TRBJ1-1	NA	TGTGCCATCAGTGATGTAGGAGGGTTGAACACTGAAGCTTTCTTT	CAISDVGGLNTEAFF
NA	TRBV9	TRBJ2-3	NA	TGTGCCAGCAGCGTAATAGCCGTCACAGATACGCAGTATTTT	CASSVIAVTDTQYF
NA	TRBV7-2	TRBJ2-1	NA	TGTGCCAGCAGCTTAGGGGCGGGAAATCAGTACAATGAGCAGTTCTTC	CASSLGAGNQYNEQFF
once	TRBV5-4	TRBJ2-1	TRBD2	TGTGCCAGCAGCCTTCCGGGGGGGGGAGGTGAGCAGTTCTTC	CASSLPGGGGEQFF
NA	TRBV11-2	TRBJ1-4	NA	TGTGCCAGCAGCTTAGTCCGGGGTCGGGAAAAACTGTTTTTT	CASSLVRGREKLFF
once	TRBV7-2	TRBJ2-1	TRBD2	TGTGCCAGCAGCCCCCTAGCGGGAGTAGGATACAATGAGCAGTTCTTC	CASSPLAGVGYNEQFF
NA	TRBV11-2	TRBJ2-1	TRBD2	TGTGCCAGCAGCTCTCCCCTGGCTAGCGGGAGGGCCATCCATGAGCAGTTCTTC	CASSSPLASGRAIHEQFF
NA	TRBV9	TRBJ2-2	NA	TGTGCCAGCAGCGTAGGAAGGGGTGGCACCGGGGAGCTGTTTTTT	CASSVGRGGTGELFF
NA	TRBV15	TRBJ2-7	NA	TGTGCCACCAGCAGAGATACGGGAGCGTTCTTCGAGCAGTACTTC	CATSRDTGAFFEQYF
NA	TRBV25-1	TRBJ2-5	NA	TGTGCCAGCAGTGAATTCCCAGGGGTGACCCAGTACTTC	CASSEFPGVTQYF
NA	TRBV12-3/TRBV12-4	TRBJ1-2	NA	TGTGCCAGCAGACAGGGTAACTATGGCTACACCTTC	CASRQGNYGYTF
few	TRBV11-2	TRBJ1-1	TRBD1	TGTGCCAGCAGCACCCGGGGCAGGGGGCGTGACACTGAAGCTTTCTTT	CASSTRGRGRDTEAFF
once	TRBV6-2/TRBV6-3	TRBJ1-2	TRBD1	TGTGCCAGCAGTTACTCGGGACAGGGAGGAGGCTACACCTTC	CASSYSGQGGGYTF
NA	TRBV28	TRBJ2-7	TRBD2	TGTGCCAGCAGTCTGATTAGCGGGAGTTCCTCCTACGAGCAGTACTTC	CASSLISGSSSYEQYF
NA	TRBV11-3	TRBJ2-1	NA	TGTGCCAGCAGCTTAGGGGGGAGGAGCTCCTACAATGAGCAGTTCTTC	CASSLGGRSSYNEQFF
once	TRBV5-1	TRBJ2-1	TRBD1	TGCGCCAGCAGCCTAACAGGGGGGAGTTACAATGAGCAGTTCTTC	CASSLTGGSYNEQFF
NA	TRBV20-1	TRBJ1-1	NA	TGCAGTGCTAGTAGCCGCAGGACTATGAACACTGAAGCTTTCTTT	CSASSRRTMNTEAFF
NA	TRBV11-1	TRBJ2-1	TRBD2	TGTGCCAGCAGGGTAGCGGGAGGCTCCTACAATGAGCAGTTCTTC	CASRVAGGSYNEQFF
NA	TRBV24-1	TRBJ2-1	TRBD2	TGTGCCACCAGTGATTCGCCGGGACTAGCGGGAGATTCCACCTACAATGAGCAGTTCTTC	CATSDSPGLAGDSTYNEQFF
NA	TRBV10-3	TRBJ1-3	TRBD1	TGTGCCTCCACAGGGGGCCCTGGAAACACCATATATTTT	CASTGGPGNTIYF
NA	TRBV3-1/TRBV3-2	TRBJ1-5	NA	TGTGCCAGCAGCCCTCGGGGGGGAGGTCAGCCCCAGCATTTT	CASSPRGGGQPQHF
NA	TRBV18	TRBJ1-1	NA	TGTGCCAGCTCACCAGGGCCCGTGAACACTGAAGCTTTCTTT	CASSPGPVNTEAFF
few	TRBV10-3	TRBJ1-1	NA	TGTGCCATCAGTGAGGGACAGCTGAAAGCTTTCTTT	CAISEGQLKAFF
NA	TRBV9	TRBJ2-2	TRBD2	TGTGCCAGCAGCGTAGGACTAGCGGGAGCCGGGGAGCTGTTTTTT	CASSVGLAGAGELFF
NA	TRBV5-1	TRBJ1-6	TRBD1	TGCGCCAGCAGGGAGGGACAGAATTCACCCCTCCACTTT	CASREGQNSPLHF